A single sample gave rise to the 21 T cell receptor beta chains below, sequenced in a study of T cell responses to AZD1222 COVID-19 vaccine. Profiling relied on immunoSEQ multiplex PCR, and the TCRdb table lists in-frame clones only, not all of them. The sample yields roughly 200,000 clones, roughly 91% seen once. The sample in question was peripheral blood, obtained on day 0 of MenACWY control vaccination. The receptors here all came from an adult in good health.

The chain employs TRBV4-3 and TRBJ2-1; D remains unclear. Germline-derived CDR1 and CDR2 are LGHNA and YSLEER. V was pared by 1 base and J by 9 bases, with 10 bases between. The CDR3 totals 13 residues. The CDR3 protein is CASSQVSASEQFF. The DNA of the CDR3 is TGCGCCAGCAGCCAAGTCAGCGCCTCTGAGCAGTTCTTC.

This clone turned up a few times. The same CDR3 arises from other DNA sequences in this sample as well. This chain links TRBV12-3 or TRBV12-4 with TRBJ1-1, with unresolved D. V was shortened by 1 base and J by 1 base, with 4 bases between the two germline ends. The CDR3 runs 13 residues. This CDR3 is CASSLGGNTEAFF. For the CDR3, the DNA is TGTGCCAGCAGTTTAGGGGGGAACACTGAAGCTTTCTTT.

The chain carries TRBV18 and TRBJ1-3; no clear D gene. Germline V gene data show CDR1 as KGHSH and CDR2 as LQKENI. With 2 bases removed from V and 1 base from J, the gap between germline ends came to 6 bases. This CDR3 comprises 14 residues. This CDR3 is CASSPGRSGNTIYF. The CDR3 bases are TGTGCCAGCTCACCAGGTAGATCTGGAAACACCATATATTTT. Using reference TRBV18 and TRBJ1-3 for the parts outside the CDR3, the full variable domain is NAGVMQNPRHLVRRRGQEARLRCSPMKGHSHVYWYRQLPEEGLKFMVYLQKENIIDESGMPKERFSAEFPKEGPSILRIQQVVRGDSAAYFCASSPGRSGNTIYFGEGSWLTVV.

The chain links TRBV6-6 to TRBJ1-1; 9 nucleotides match TRBD1. The CDR3 sequence is 14 residues long. From germline, CDR1 is MNHNY and CDR2 SVGAGI (reference sequence). The J segment lost 2 bases and the V segment lost 5 bases, leaving 3 bases of the junction unmatched. For the CDR3, the DNA is TGTGCCAGCAGTACGGACAGGGGAAACACTGAAGCTTTCTTT. Encoded protein: CASSTDRGNTEAFF.

This clone was detected only once. This sequence joins TRBV12-3 or TRBV12-4 and TRBJ1-2; the D is unclear. Trimming shortened V by 6 bases and J by 5 bases, and 13 bases separated the two germline ends. The CDR3 extends over 13 amino acids. The DNA for the CDR3 is TGTGCCAGCAGACAACGAGCTTCATATGGCTACACCTTC. Translation gives CASRQRASYGYTF.

The chain links TRBV3-1 (or the pseudogene TRBV3-2) to TRBJ2-2; D is possibly TRBD2 (7 bases). This CDR3 spans 16 amino acids. Germline V CDR1 and CDR2: LGHDT, YNNKEL (reference sequence). Trimming pared 4 bases from V and 3 bases from J, leaving 15 bases between. The CDR3 sequence is CASSPGGRGYTGELFF. For the CDR3, the DNA is TGTGCCAGCAGCCCCGGGGGGCGGGGGTACACCGGGGAGCTGTTTTTT.

This chain links TRBV5-5 with TRBJ1-1; the match to TRBD1 covers 10 bases. V dropped 4 bases and J dropped 6; count of bases not matched to a gene: 9. Per the germline V gene, CDR1 is SGHKS and CDR2 is YYEKEE (reference sequence). This CDR3 spans 15 amino acids. CDR3 bases: TGTGCCAGCAGCCTTACCGGGACAGGGGTCTCTGAAGCTTTCTTT. Protein sequence: CASSLTGTGVSEAFF. Supplemented by reference TRBV5-5 and TRBJ1-1, the full variable domain reads DAGVTQSPTHLIKTRGQQVTLRCSPISGHKSVSWYQQVLGQGPQFIFQYYEKEERGRGNFPDRFSARQFPNYSSELNVNALLLGDSALYLCASSLTGTGVSEAFFGQGTRLTVV.

The gene calls are TRBV10-3 and TRBJ1-1; D is unresolved. The CDR3 totals 12 residues. Germline loops: CDR1 ENHRY, CDR2 SYGVKD. V was shortened by 7 bases and J by 8 bases, with 14 bases between the two germline ends. The CDR3 loop is CAIKKEAGEAFF. The DNA of the CDR3 is TGTGCCATCAAGAAGGAGGCAGGCGAAGCTTTCTTT.

J is TRBJ1-5 and V is TRBV19; no definite D call. The CDR3 extends over 16 amino acids. Per the germline V gene, CDR1 is LNHDA and CDR2 is SQIVND (reference sequence). V lost 5 bases and J lost 5, with 19 bases in between. The CDR3 DNA is TGTGCCAGTAGTTCCCCCGGACCAACTACCCATCAGCCCCAGCATTTT. It codes for CASSSPGPTTHQPQHF.

V gene TRBV7-9 combines with J gene TRBJ2-7; D uncertain. There are 12 residues in the CDR3. Trimming pared 6 bases from V and 11 bases from J, leaving 17 bases between. Germline-derived CDR1 and CDR2 are SEHNR and FQNEAQ (reference sequence). The CDR3 sequence is CASSLRGPEKYF. CDR3 DNA: TGTGCCAGCAGTTTGAGAGGTCCGGAAAAGTACTTC.

The gene calls are TRBV6-2 or TRBV6-3 and TRBJ2-7; 7 bases are shared with TRBD1. Germline V gene data show CDR1 as MNHEY and CDR2 as SVGEGT. V dropped 6 bases and J dropped 6; count of bases not matched to a gene: 11. CDR3 length equals 14 residues. CDR3 DNA: TGTGCCAGCAGCCGCCTTCGAGGGGGCGCCGAGCAGTACTTC. Protein sequence: CASSRLRGGAEQYF.

This chain uses TRBV29-1 with TRBJ1-2, with D unclear. This CDR3 spans 12 amino acids. CDR1 and CDR2 from the germline V gene are SQVTM and ANQGSEA. Trimming removed 7 bases at V and 0 bases at J, with 9 bases between. The CDR3 loop is CSGIGTNYGYTF. The CDR3 region has the DNA TGCAGCGGTATAGGGACTAACTATGGCTACACCTTC.

The rearrangement uses TRBV3-1 (or the pseudogene TRBV3-2) and TRBJ1-1, with D possibly TRBD1 on 5 matching bases. Trimming cost V 2 bases and J 4 bases, with 20 bases left between them. Germline V gene data show CDR1 as LGHDT and CDR2 as YNNKEL (reference sequence). This CDR3 is built from 17 residues. The CDR3 bases are TGTGCCAGCAGCCAACCCAGTAGTTGGGGGGACGGCACTGAAGCTTTCTTT. Translation: CASSQPSSWGDGTEAFF.

The chain couples TRBV21-1 to TRBJ1-4. TRBV21-1 is a documented pseudogene. The CDR3 runs 16 residues. CDR3 in DNA: TGTGCCAGCAGCAAGGGCAGGAGATCAACTAATGAAAAACTGTTTTTT. Protein product: CASSKGRRSTNEKLFF.

This CDR3 reads CASSGGTDYGYTF. DNA of the CDR3: TGTGCCAGCAGTGGAGGGACGGACTATGGCTACACCTTC. The chain recombines TRBV2 with TRBJ1-2, with D possibly TRBD1 on 5 matching bases. The CDR3 is 13 amino acids. V lost 4 bases, J lost 3 bases, and 9 bases lay in between. Per the germline V gene, CDR1 is SNHLY and CDR2 is FYNNEI.

The chain joins TRBV6-5 to TRBJ2-3; tentative D call: TRBD2 (6 bases). Deletions cut 5 bases from V and 5 bases from J, with 11 bases between. Germline V CDR1 and CDR2: MNHEY, SVGAGI. The CDR3 loop spans 13 amino acids. CDR3 sequence: CASSNGGGDTQYF. CDR3 bases: TGTGCCAGCAGTAACGGGGGAGGAGATACGCAGTATTTT.

This rearrangement joins TRBV6-1 to TRBJ1-2; a possible D gene is TRBD1 (5 bases). Trimming removed 0 bases from V and 5 bases from J, with 7 bases in between. CDR3 length: 13 residues. The V gene's germline CDR1 is MNHNS and CDR2 SASEGT. For the CDR3, the DNA is TGTGCCAGCAGTGAAGCCAGGGTTTATGGCTACACCTTC. Translated: CASSEARVYGYTF.

The V and J genes are TRBV7-2 and TRBJ2-7; D possibly corresponds to TRBD1 (6 bases). The V end was cut by 5 bases, the J end by 2 bases, with 16 bases between. This CDR3 region has 15 residues. Germline V gene sequence: CDR1 SGHTA, CDR2 FQGNSA. This CDR3 is CASSSGRDRPYEQYF. The CDR3 DNA reads as TGTGCCAGCAGCAGCGGCCGAGACAGGCCCTACGAGCAGTACTTC.

V gene TRBV2 combines with J gene TRBJ1-2; D is ambiguous. V dropped 1 base and J dropped 5 bases, with 14 bases sitting between them. The CDR3 loop spans 15 amino acids. The germline gives CDR1 SNHLY, CDR2 FYNNEI. In nucleotides, the CDR3 is TGTGCCAGCAGTGAAGGGGAATCCCCTATGTATGGCTACACCTTC. This sequence encodes CASSEGESPMYGYTF.

This chain connects TRBV11-3 to TRBJ2-2; the D call may be TRBD1 or TRBD2 (6 bases each). Between the trimmed V and J ends, which lost 4 bases and 0 bases, there was a span of 9 bases. Germline assignment: CDR1 SGHNT and CDR2 YENEEA. CDR3 length: 15 residues. The CDR3 loop is CASSSGAPNTGELFF. As DNA, the CDR3 is TGTGCCAGCAGCTCGGGGGCCCCGAACACCGGGGAGCTGTTTTTT.

J is TRBJ1-2 and V is TRBV4-3; D gene ambiguous. Germline assignment: CDR1 LGHNA and CDR2 YSLEER. This CDR3 comprises 14 residues. Trimming left V 0 bases short and J 5 bases short, with 10 bases between. Written as DNA, the CDR3 is TGCGCCAGCAGCCAAGAGCAGGCTTTGTATGGCTACACCTTC. Protein sequence: CASSQEQALYGYTF.